The TCR beta chain under discussion was sequenced for a study of T cells in Graves' hyperthyroidism and ophthalmopathy (dated 2019 in TCRdb). About the full investigation: Peripheral blood was collected at initial diagnosis, before any treatment. A discovery cohort of approximately 100 patients, about 40 with Graves' ophthalmopathy and 55 to 60 with stable Graves' hyperthyroidism, was used to find distinguishing TCR V-J signatures. Prospective prediction of ophthalmopathy was tested in an independent validation cohort consisting of under 20 hyperthyroidism patients and some 17 patients who later progressed to ophthalmopathy. The roughly 91 discovery patients were randomly divided into training and test sets at a 7:3 ratio. In about six Graves' hyperthyroidism patients, the study also compared T-cell repertoires from thyroid tissue with T-cell repertoires from blood. After blood sampling, hyperthyroidism patients were treated with methimazole at a starting dose of 30 mg daily, and ophthalmopathy patients were treated with high-dose intravenous methylprednisolone. The paper describes TCR Vbeta CDR3 sequencing of some 130 peripheral blood samples, made up of about 40 ophthalmopathy patients, 70 to 75 hyperthyroidism patients and 17 progressor patients.

Overall study outcomes, separate from this receptor: Most expanded thyroid clonotypes (frequency above 0.001) were also detected in blood, suggesting blood repertoires may reflect thyroid immune responses. A model built on a 13 V-J signature distinguished ophthalmopathy from stable hyperthyroidism, reaching about 88% sensitivity and under 84% specificity in cross-validation and 80%/75% in testing. In validation, progression to ophthalmopathy was predicted by the model with nearly 71% sensitivity and just over 72% specificity, a median of approximately 7.1 months before onset. Sample size was not statistically predetermined, and blinding of investigators to group allocation was not performed.

Amplification of TCR beta CDR3 regions was carried out from RNA transcripts. The first round of RT-PCR for the TCR CDR3 was performed with the HTBI primer set and the Qiagen OneStep RT-PCR kit. The libraries were constructed in a second round of multiplex PCR and then size-selected and purified. Libraries were sequenced paired-end with 100 bp reads on an Illumina HiSeq2000. As for the authors' bioinformatics: SOAPnuke was used to process the raw data, removing reads that contained adapters or uncalled bases, had a mean Phred below 15, or lacked an exact match to the constant primer or identifier. COPE v1.2.5 was used to merge high-quality paired reads, and clonotypes were defined as unique nucleotide sequences. Clonotypes were aligned to IMGT TRBV, TRBD and TRBJ reference segments using MiTCR v1.1. The analysis was restricted to V-J combinations with a frequency above 0.0001, which together covered 99.2% of the repertoires. The TCS score was defined as the ratio of F50 (clonal expansion) to E x V (chaos), calculated using BLOSUM62-based TCRdist between CDR3 peptides within each V-J. Welch's t-statistics and random forest reduced 514 V-J features to about 12, which were used in a naive Bayes classifier (R e1071). TCRdb reprocessing: public reads trimmed at Q25 with fastp, clones called with MiXCR, in-frame beta chains kept. Every distinct CDR3 protein forms one entry, paired with its most common genes and DNA. What appears here as the V and J calls and clone size reflects TCRdb's work, not the paper's. Across this sample there are roughly 400,000 distinct CDR3 sequences, with 25% seen only once. The ten largest clones take up 70% to 75% of the sample.

Notes on this clonotype: This clone's antigen is unknown. No base qualities exist here, and no much larger clone lies one base off it.

A patient counted as having stable Graves' hyperthyroidism if no progression to ophthalmopathy occurred over 18 months of follow-up. Hyperthyroidism patients were aged 18 to 65 years and newly diagnosed, with disease duration of less than 2 months. The study excluded patients with uncontrolled infections, other autoimmune diseases, pregnancy or lactation. Diagnoses relied on clinical symptoms, serum thyroxine and TRAb, thyroid ultrasound and orbital computed tomography. Ficoll-Paque density gradient centrifugation was used to isolate PBMCs from 8.5 to 10 ml of fresh peripheral blood. Total RNA was extracted using Trizol reagent, and RNA quality was assessed on an Agilent 2100 Bioanalyzer. Sequences LNHDA (CDR1) and SQIVND (CDR2) are obtained from the germline V gene (reference sequence). V lost 6 bases and J lost 4 bases, and the count of bases not matched to a germline gene is 7. Measured from the cysteine to the phenylalanine, the CDR3 is 15 residues long. Only the CDR3 part of the read is kept: 45 bases, read in frame from the first base.

The source of this sequence is a man between 45 and 60 years old with Graves' hyperthyroidism. This sequence uses TRBV19 and TRBJ2-7; the junction holds 12 bases that match TRBD1. The sample consisted of blood. The CDR3 reads as follows: CASRTGTGGKYEQYF. The sequenced DNA: TGTGCCAGTAGGACCGGGACAGGGGGCAAGTACGAGCAGTACTTC.